Below, 31 T cell receptor beta chains from the same sample are listed, as sequenced in a study of PD-L1 blockade in urothelial cancer. Libraries were prepared by immunoSEQ multiplex PCR; TCRdb keeps only in-frame clonotypes and omits some of them. The data contain tens of thousands of clones, 81% of them seen just once; the ten biggest clones take up roughly 2.6%. Sequencing was performed on PBMCs, taken around atezolizumab (anti-PD-L1) treatment. The source is a man in his 70s with urothelial cancer.

The CDR3 DNA reads as TGTGCCAGCAGCCGTGAGGTAACCCCCCGCGATACGCAGTATTTT. The encoded protein is CASSREVTPRDTQYF. The chain recombines TRBV11-2 with TRBJ2-3; D remains unclear. Germline V gene data show CDR1 as SGHAT and CDR2 as FQNNGV. V lost 5 bases to trimming and J lost 6 bases, with 18 bases between them. The CDR3 is 15 amino acids.

This chain links TRBV6-6 with TRBJ2-7, with 7 bases fitting TRBD1. The V gene end was trimmed by 2 bases and the J gene end by 6 bases; junction bases not matched to a gene: 4. This CDR3 region has 13 residues. Germline V gene sequence: CDR1 MNHNY, CDR2 SVGAGI (reference sequence). The CDR3 sequence is CASSYTYRGEQYF. Written as DNA, the CDR3 is TGTGCCAGCAGTTACACTTACAGGGGCGAGCAGTACTTC.

This clone was detected only a few times. CDR3 bases: TGTGCCAGCAGTGAGCTGGGACTTACCTACGAGCAGTACTTC. It translates to CASSELGLTYEQYF. This chain joins TRBV2 and TRBJ2-7; TRBD2 is a possible D gene (6 bases). The V end was cut by 3 bases, the J end by 2 bases, with 11 bases between. CDR1 is SNHLY and CDR2 is FYNNEI in the germline V gene. This CDR3 has 14 residues.

V gene TRBV27 combines with J gene TRBJ1-1; 11 nucleotides match TRBD1. This CDR3 contains 14 residues. In germline, CDR1 is MNHEY, CDR2 SMNVEV (reference sequence). Unmatched junction bases numbered 4, after V lost 5 bases and J lost 5 bases. The CDR3 is CASSLGTGGTEAFF. DNA for the CDR3: TGTGCCAGCAGTCTTGGGACAGGGGGGACTGAAGCTTTCTTT.

The J gene is TRBJ1-2, the V gene TRBV5-4; TRBD1 matches 8 bases. The trim removed 6 bases at V and 4 bases at J, leaving 11 bases unmatched. Germline V gene lookup returns CDR1 SGHNT and CDR2 YYREEE (reference sequence). The CDR3 has 15 amino acids. The CDR3 here is CASTPTGGLGYGYTF. The CDR3 DNA is TGTGCCAGCACCCCAACAGGGGGGCTGGGCTATGGCTACACCTTC.

V is TRBV4-2 and J is TRBJ2-7; TRBD2 agrees at 8 bases. V gave up 6 bases and J gave up 2 bases; unmatched junction bases: 18. In germline, CDR1 is LGHNA, CDR2 YNFKEQ. The CDR3 loop spans 18 amino acids. CDR3: CASSPGWSGSEAPYEQYF. The CDR3 region has the DNA TGTGCCAGCAGTCCCGGGTGGAGCGGGAGTGAGGCCCCCTACGAGCAGTACTTC.

V and J are TRBV7-3 and TRBJ1-1, with D tentatively TRBD1 (5 bases). The V and J ends lost 5 bases and 1 base respectively, with 11 bases between them. The CDR3 runs to 14 residues. Germline CDR1 is SGHTA and CDR2 is FQGTGA. CDR3 nucleotide sequence: TGTGCCAGCAGCCCGACAGACCAGAACACTGAAGCTTTCTTT. Translating gives CASSPTDQNTEAFF.

The V gene is TRBV5-8, the J gene TRBJ1-1; D is unresolved. The germline V gene has CDR1 SGHTS and CDR2 YDEGEE. Trimming left V 4 bases short and J 7 bases short, with 17 bases between. This CDR3 comprises 14 residues. This CDR3 is CASSVGSDGNEAFF. For the CDR3, the DNA is TGTGCCAGCAGCGTGGGGTCGGACGGGAATGAAGCTTTCTTT.

This clone was picked up one time. J is TRBJ2-1 and V is TRBV7-8, with a tentative D call TRBD1 (6 bases). Germline V gene data show CDR1 as SGHVS and CDR2 as FQNEAQ. The CDR3 spans 15 residues. Trimming pared 5 bases from V and 10 bases from J, leaving 21 bases between. Here the CDR3 DNA reads TGTGCCAGCAGCCCAGTCGGGACCCCTCAGGGGGAGCAGTTCTTC. Residues: CASSPVGTPQGEQFF.

The J gene is TRBJ2-5, the V gene TRBV10-3; weak D call: TRBD2 (5 bases). V dropped 3 bases and J dropped 5 bases, with 13 bases sitting between them. Germline V gene data show CDR1 as ENHRY and CDR2 as SYGVKD. The CDR3 totals 14 residues. The CDR3 reads CAISDSGREETQYF. In DNA form, the CDR3 reads TGTGCCATCAGTGATTCGGGGAGAGAGGAGACCCAGTACTTC.

This clone has just one count. The CDR3 sequence is CASSNTRTGNRRDTGELFF. DNA for the CDR3: TGTGCCAGCAGCAATACCCGGACAGGGAATAGGAGGGACACCGGGGAGCTGTTTTTT. The chain combines TRBV7-9 with TRBJ2-2; TRBD1 matches at 8 bases. With V trimmed by 5 bases and J by 3 bases, 17 bases remained unmatched. Germline V gene sequence: CDR1 SEHNR, CDR2 FQNEAQ (reference sequence). There are 19 residues in the CDR3.

This chain links TRBV11-2 with TRBJ1-4; D gene unclear. CDR3 size: 8 residues. Trimming pared 10 bases from V and 13 bases from J, leaving 7 bases between. CDR1 SGHAT and CDR2 FQNNGV come from the germline V gene. CDR3 residues: CATHRLFF. The CDR3 DNA is TGTGCCACCCATAGACTGTTTTTT.

The chain combines TRBV7-8 with TRBJ1-5, with a possible D match to TRBD1 (6 bases). Trimming removed 7 bases at V and 6 bases at J, with 13 bases between. The CDR3 is made up of 13 amino acids. From germline, CDR1 is SGHVS and CDR2 FQNEAQ. CDR3 protein: CASTLGGGQPQHF. The CDR3 DNA reads TGTGCCAGCACCCTAGGGGGGGGTCAGCCCCAGCATTTT.

This clone appeared once. The chain joins TRBV28 to TRBJ2-5, with D perhaps TRBD1 (6 bases). The V gene lost 3 bases and the J gene lost 2 bases, with 16 bases spanning the gap. The CDR3 runs to 16 residues. The V gene's germline CDR1 is MDHEN and CDR2 SYDVKM. In DNA form, the CDR3 reads TGTGCCAGCAGTTTGGAACTCACAGGGATTCAAGAGACCCAGTACTTC. Amino acids: CASSLELTGIQETQYF.

V usage is TRBV6-4 and J usage is TRBJ2-3; weak D call: TRBD1 (6 bases). The CDR3 is made up of 17 amino acids. Deletions cut 2 bases from V and 0 bases from J, with 15 bases between. CDR1 is MRHNA and CDR2 is SNTAGT in the germline V gene. CDR3 in DNA: TGTGCCAGCAGTGACCACCCCGGGACAACTAGCACAGATACGCAGTATTTT. Protein: CASSDHPGTTSTDTQYF.

The sample holds a few counts of this clone. The rearrangement links TRBV6-5 to TRBJ1-2, with D possibly matching TRBD1 (6 bases). Trimming removed 2 bases at V and 4 bases at J, with 14 bases between. CDR1 and CDR2 from the germline V gene are MNHEY and SVGAGI. This CDR3 has 15 residues. Here the CDR3 reads CASSYVQGGSYGYTF. The CDR3 DNA reads TGTGCCAGCAGTTACGTACAGGGCGGAAGCTATGGCTACACCTTC.

CDR3 nucleotides: TGTGCCAGCAGTTTATCGACTACCTTATTTCCCTACGAGCAGTACTTC. Amino acids: CASSLSTTLFPYEQYF. The V gene is TRBV27, the J gene TRBJ2-7; possible D gene TRBD2, 5 bases. Trimming took 0 bases from V and 2 from J, leaving 14 bases between them. The CDR3 spans 16 residues. CDR1 and CDR2 (germline): MNHEY, SMNVEV (reference sequence).

For the CDR3, the DNA is TGCAGCGGTGGACAGGGAGGTATCTACGAGCAGTACTTC. Translating gives CSGGQGGIYEQYF. The V and J genes are TRBV29-1 and TRBJ2-7, with 8 bases matching TRBD1. CDR3 length equals 13 residues. Losses at the gene ends were 7 bases for V and 3 bases for J; bases not matched to a gene: 8. Germline values: CDR1 SQVTM, CDR2 ANQGSEA.

DNA for the CDR3: TGCGCCAGCAGCCAAGCTGGGGCCTATGGCTACACCTTC. This encodes CASSQAGAYGYTF. This chain uses TRBV4-3 with TRBJ1-2, with a possible D match to TRBD1 (5 bases). The length of the CDR3 is 13 residues. The germline V gene has CDR1 LGHNA and CDR2 YSLEER. V dropped 1 base and J dropped 4 bases, with 7 bases sitting between them.

This chain links TRBV27 with TRBJ2-7; D remains unclear. This CDR3 contains 14 residues. Germline CDR1 reads MNHEY; CDR2 reads SMNVEV (reference sequence). The V gene lost 8 bases and the J gene lost 7 bases, with 21 bases spanning the gap. CDR3 sequence (DNA): TGTGCCAGCTCCCGAGAGGATCGGTGGTGGGAGCAGTACTTC. Encoded protein: CASSREDRWWEQYF.

The rearrangement uses TRBV5-6 and TRBJ1-5; the match to TRBD1 covers 7 bases. CDR1 SGHDT and CDR2 YYEEEE come from the germline V gene. The CDR3 has 14 amino acids. The trim removed 1 base at V and 7 bases at J, leaving 5 bases unmatched. CDR3 in DNA: TGTGCCAGCAGCTTGTGGCAGGGGGGCCAGCCCCAGCATTTT. It codes for CASSLWQGGQPQHF.

The chain joins TRBV11-2 to TRBJ2-7; 8 nucleotides match TRBD1. With V trimmed by 5 bases and J by 6 bases, 6 bases remained unmatched. CDR3 length: 13 residues. CDR1 and CDR2 (germline): SGHAT, FQNNGV. CDR3 protein: CASSTTGAFEQYF. The DNA for the CDR3 is TGTGCCAGCAGCACGACAGGGGCGTTCGAGCAGTACTTC.

The chain combines TRBV5-1 with TRBJ2-2; D unresolved. The ends were cut back, 2 bases at V and 2 bases at J, with 7 bases in the middle. This CDR3 contains 14 residues. Looked up from germline, CDR1 is SGHRS and CDR2 is YFSETQ. CDR3 DNA sequence: TGCGCCAGCAGCTTTTACACCAACACCGGGGAGCTGTTTTTT. The encoded protein is CASSFYTNTGELFF.

V gene TRBV9 combines with J gene TRBJ2-2, with a weak D call TRBD1 (6 bases). The CDR3 extends over 17 amino acids. Trimming pared 1 base from V and 0 bases from J, leaving 13 bases between. Germline-derived CDR1 and CDR2 are SGDLS and YYNGEE. CDR3 region: CASSVLGQFANTGELFF. The CDR3 region has the DNA TGTGCCAGCAGCGTACTAGGACAGTTCGCGAACACCGGGGAGCTGTTTTTT.

This clone was counted between two and nine times. This chain uses TRBV15 with TRBJ2-5; D might be TRBD1 (6 bases). This CDR3 has 14 amino acids. Trimming removed 2 bases at V and 1 base at J, with 8 bases between. Per germline, CDR1 LNHNV and CDR2 YYDKDF (reference sequence). CDR3 sequence: CATSRMTGQETQYF. DNA of the CDR3: TGTGCCACCAGCAGAATGACAGGCCAAGAGACCCAGTACTTC.

The rearrangement uses TRBV18 and TRBJ1-5, with TRBD1 matching over 11 bases. Germline-derived CDR1 and CDR2 are KGHSH and LQKENI. Trimming removed 5 bases from V and 4 bases from J; junction bases left unmatched: 4. This CDR3 region has 15 residues. For the CDR3, the DNA is TGTGCCAGCTCATCGGACAGGGGGCTAAATCAGCCCCAGCATTTT. Protein: CASSSDRGLNQPQHF.

In the case of this clone: The junction shows a germline mismatch at one end, possibly a read error. The genes are TRBV4-1 and TRBJ2-7; D is unresolved. CDR1 is MGHRA, CDR2 YSYEKL, per germline. The CDR3 extends over 13 amino acids. The CDR3, as DNA: TGCGCCAGCAGTCAAGAGAGCCGATACGAGCAGTACTTC. Amino acids: CASSQESRYEQYF.

This clone was detected only a few times. V and J are TRBV5-6 and TRBJ2-3; perhaps TRBD1 as D (5 bases). This CDR3 has 16 amino acids. Germline-derived CDR1 and CDR2 are SGHDT and YYEEEE. Trimming pared 5 bases from V and 0 bases from J, leaving 16 bases between. In DNA form, the CDR3 reads TGTGCCAGCAGTTCGACAGCCCGTACTAGCACAGATACGCAGTATTTT. Its translation: CASSSTARTSTDTQYF. The entire variable domain, with the rest obtained from reference TRBV5-6 and TRBJ2-3, is as follows: DAGVTQSPTHLIKTRGQQVTLRCSPKSGHDTVSWYQQALGQGPQFIFQYYEEEERQRGNFPDRFSGHQFPNYSSELNVNALLLGDSALYLCASSSTARTSTDTQYFGPGTRLTVL.

This chain uses TRBV29-1 with TRBJ1-2; D is unresolved. This CDR3 is 15 amino acids long. V was pared by 3 bases and J by 0 bases, with 14 bases between. Per the germline V gene, CDR1 is SQVTM and CDR2 is ANQGSEA. The CDR3 DNA sequence: TGCAGCGTTGAGGTCCCGGACTGGGCTAACTATGGCTACACCTTC. Amino acids: CSVEVPDWANYGYTF.

There are a few counts of this clone. V gene TRBV7-2 combines with J gene TRBJ2-7; no firm D call. Germline V gene data show CDR1 as SGHTA and CDR2 as FQGNSA. With 4 bases removed from V and 2 bases from J, the gap between germline ends came to 3 bases. The CDR3 is 11 amino acids. CDR3: CASSSAYEQYF. The DNA for the CDR3 is TGTGCCAGCAGCTCCGCCTACGAGCAGTACTTC.

The chain recombines TRBV4-3 with TRBJ2-7; a weak D match, TRBD2 (6 bases). V shed 0 bases and J shed 6 bases, with 12 bases lying between them. The CDR3 is 14 residues long. The V gene's germline CDR1 is LGHNA and CDR2 YSLEER. The CDR3 nucleotides read TGCGCCAGCAGCCAAGAGGGGGGTTTACTCGAGCAGTACTTC. Protein product: CASSQEGGLLEQYF.